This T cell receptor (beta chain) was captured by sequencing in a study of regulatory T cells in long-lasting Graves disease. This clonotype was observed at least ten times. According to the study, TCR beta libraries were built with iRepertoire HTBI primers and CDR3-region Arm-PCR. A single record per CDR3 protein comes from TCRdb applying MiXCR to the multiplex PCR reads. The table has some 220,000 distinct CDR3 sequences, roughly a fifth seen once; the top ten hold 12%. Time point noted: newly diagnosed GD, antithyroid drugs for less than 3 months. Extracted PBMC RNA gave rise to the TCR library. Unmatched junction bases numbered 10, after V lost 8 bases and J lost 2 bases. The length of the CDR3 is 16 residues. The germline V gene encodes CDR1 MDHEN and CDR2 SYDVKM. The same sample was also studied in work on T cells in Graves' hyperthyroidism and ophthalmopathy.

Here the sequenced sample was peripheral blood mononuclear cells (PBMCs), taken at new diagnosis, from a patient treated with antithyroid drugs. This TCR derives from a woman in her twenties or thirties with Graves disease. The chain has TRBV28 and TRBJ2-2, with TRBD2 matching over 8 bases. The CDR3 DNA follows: TGTGCCAGCTCGTCGAGCGGGGGCCCTAACACCGGGGAGCTGTTTTTT. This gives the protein CASSSSGGPNTGELFF.